This T cell receptor (beta chain) was captured in a study of blood T cells in healthy people across ages. Germline loops: CDR1 SQVTM, CDR2 ANQGSEA. The CDR3 covers 14 residues. V gave up 8 bases and J gave up 6 bases, with 22 bases separating them. Through a sample-barcoded 5' primer and a J-beta primer mix, a second PCR was run for about 6 to 11 cycles. TCRdb redid the calling of the 5' RACE reads with MiXCR, one entry per CDR3 protein. The sample holds approximately 780,000 distinct CDR3 sequences, roughly 24% seen once. This clonotype came up a few times. This sample also belongs to another study, concerning T cells of mothers and their children. Turning to that study: The study recruited three healthy Caucasian mothers and their six children as donors.

The genes are TRBV29-1 and TRBJ1-1; D is unclear. Material for sequencing was blood. This clonotype originated in a boy aged 10-17 years in good health. The CDR3 sequence: CSPGPEYTGAEAFF. The DNA for the CDR3 is TGCAGCCCCGGGCCGGAATACACTGGGGCTGAAGCTTTCTTT.